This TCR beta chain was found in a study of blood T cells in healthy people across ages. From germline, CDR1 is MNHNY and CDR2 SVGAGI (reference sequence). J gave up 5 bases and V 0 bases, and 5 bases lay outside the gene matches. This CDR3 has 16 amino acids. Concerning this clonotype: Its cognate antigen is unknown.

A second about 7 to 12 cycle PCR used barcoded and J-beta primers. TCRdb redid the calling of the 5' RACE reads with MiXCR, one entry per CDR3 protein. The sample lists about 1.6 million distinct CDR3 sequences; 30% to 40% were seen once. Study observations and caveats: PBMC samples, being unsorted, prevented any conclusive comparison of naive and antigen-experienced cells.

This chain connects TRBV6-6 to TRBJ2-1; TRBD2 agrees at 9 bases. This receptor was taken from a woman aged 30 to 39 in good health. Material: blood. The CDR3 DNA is TGTGCCAGCAGTTACTCGGCGGCTAGCGGGGACAATGAGCAGTTCTTC. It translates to CASSYSAASGDNEQFF.